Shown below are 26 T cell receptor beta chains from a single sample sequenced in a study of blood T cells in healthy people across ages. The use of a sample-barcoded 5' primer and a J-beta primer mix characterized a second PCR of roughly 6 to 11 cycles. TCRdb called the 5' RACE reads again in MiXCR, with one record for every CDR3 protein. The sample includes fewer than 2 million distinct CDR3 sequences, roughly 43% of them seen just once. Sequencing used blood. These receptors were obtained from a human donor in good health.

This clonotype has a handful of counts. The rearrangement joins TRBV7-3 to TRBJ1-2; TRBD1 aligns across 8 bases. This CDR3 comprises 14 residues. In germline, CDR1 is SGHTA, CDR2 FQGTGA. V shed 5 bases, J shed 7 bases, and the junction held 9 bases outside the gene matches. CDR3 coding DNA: TGTGCCAGCAGCACTTCAGGGGGCGTAGGTGGCTACACCTTC. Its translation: CASSTSGGVGGYTF.

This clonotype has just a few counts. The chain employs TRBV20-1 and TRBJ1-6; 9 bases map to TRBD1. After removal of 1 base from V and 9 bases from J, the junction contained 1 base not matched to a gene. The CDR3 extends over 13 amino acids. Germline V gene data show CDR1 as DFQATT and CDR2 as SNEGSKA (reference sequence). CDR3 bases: TGCAGTGCTAGAGGGGACAGGGTTTCACCCCTCCACTTT. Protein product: CSARGDRVSPLHF.

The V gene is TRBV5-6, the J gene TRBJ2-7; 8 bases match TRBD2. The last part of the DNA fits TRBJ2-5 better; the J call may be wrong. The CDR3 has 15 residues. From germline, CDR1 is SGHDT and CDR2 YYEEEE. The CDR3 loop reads CASSWGLSGRETQYF. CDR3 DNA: TGTGCCAGCAGCTGGGGTCTCAGCGGGAGAGAGACCCAGTACTTC.

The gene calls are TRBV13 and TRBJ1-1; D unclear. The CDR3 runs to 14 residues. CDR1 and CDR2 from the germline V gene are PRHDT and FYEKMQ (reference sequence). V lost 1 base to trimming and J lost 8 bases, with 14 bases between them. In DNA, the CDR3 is TGTGCCAGCAGCTTAGAATGGGTGACTGGGGAAGCTTTCTTT. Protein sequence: CASSLEWVTGEAFF. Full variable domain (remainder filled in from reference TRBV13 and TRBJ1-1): AAGVIQSPRHLIKEKRETATLKCYPIPRHDTVYWYQQGPGQDPQFLISFYEKMQSDKGSIPDRFSAQQFSDYHSELNMSSLELGDSALYFCASSLEWVTGEAFFGQGTRLTVV.

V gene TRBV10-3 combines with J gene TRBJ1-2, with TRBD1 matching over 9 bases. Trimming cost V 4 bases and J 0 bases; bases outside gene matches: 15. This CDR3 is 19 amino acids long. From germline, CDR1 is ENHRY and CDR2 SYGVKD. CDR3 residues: CAISGPDRGLERANYGYTF. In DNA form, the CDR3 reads TGTGCCATCAGTGGCCCGGACAGGGGACTCGAGAGGGCTAACTATGGCTACACCTTC.

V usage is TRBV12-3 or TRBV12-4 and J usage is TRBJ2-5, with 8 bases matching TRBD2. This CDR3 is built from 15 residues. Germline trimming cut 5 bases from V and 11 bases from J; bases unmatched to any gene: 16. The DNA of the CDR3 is TGTGCCAGCAGTCACGGGGGGGCGATGGGGAATGAGCAGTACTTC. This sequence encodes CASSHGGAMGNEQYF.

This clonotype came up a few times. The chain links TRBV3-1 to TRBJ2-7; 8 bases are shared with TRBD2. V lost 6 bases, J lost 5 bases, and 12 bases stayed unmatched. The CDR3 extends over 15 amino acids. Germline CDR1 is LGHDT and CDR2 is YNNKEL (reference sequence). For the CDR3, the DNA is TGTGCCAGCAGGAATTCAGCGGGGGCTCGGAACGAGCAGTACTTC. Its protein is CASRNSAGARNEQYF.

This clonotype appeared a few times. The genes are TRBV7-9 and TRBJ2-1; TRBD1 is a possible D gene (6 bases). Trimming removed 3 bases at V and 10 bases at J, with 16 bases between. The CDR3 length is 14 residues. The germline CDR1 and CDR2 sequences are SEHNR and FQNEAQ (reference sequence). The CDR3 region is CASSFRPTGNEQFF. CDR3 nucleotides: TGTGCCAGCAGCTTCCGCCCCACAGGGAACGAGCAGTTCTTC.

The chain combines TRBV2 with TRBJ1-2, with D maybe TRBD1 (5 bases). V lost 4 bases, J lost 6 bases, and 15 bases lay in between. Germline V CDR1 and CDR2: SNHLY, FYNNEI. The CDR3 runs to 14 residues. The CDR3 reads CASSGAGRRDGYTF. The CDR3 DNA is TGTGCCAGCAGTGGAGCAGGGAGGAGGGATGGCTACACCTTC.

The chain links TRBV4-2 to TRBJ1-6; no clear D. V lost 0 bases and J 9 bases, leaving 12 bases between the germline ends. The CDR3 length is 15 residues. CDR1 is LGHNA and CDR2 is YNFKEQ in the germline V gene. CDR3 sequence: CASSQDHGPSSPLHF. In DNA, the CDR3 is TGTGCCAGCAGCCAAGATCATGGGCCGTCTTCACCCCTCCACTTT.

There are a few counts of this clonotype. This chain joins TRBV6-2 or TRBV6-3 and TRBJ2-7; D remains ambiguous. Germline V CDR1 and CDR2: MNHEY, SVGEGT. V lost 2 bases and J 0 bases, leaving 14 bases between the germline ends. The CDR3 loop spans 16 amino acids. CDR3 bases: TGTGCCAGCAGTTACCGTGAGACACCGGTCTCCTACGAGCAGTACTTC. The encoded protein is CASSYRETPVSYEQYF.

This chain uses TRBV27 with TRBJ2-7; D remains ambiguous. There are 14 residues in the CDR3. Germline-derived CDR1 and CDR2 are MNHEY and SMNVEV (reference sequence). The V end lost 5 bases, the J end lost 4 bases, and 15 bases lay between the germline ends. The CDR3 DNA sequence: TGTGCCAGCAGTCCCTTCCGTCTGGGGTACGAGCAGTACTTC. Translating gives CASSPFRLGYEQYF.

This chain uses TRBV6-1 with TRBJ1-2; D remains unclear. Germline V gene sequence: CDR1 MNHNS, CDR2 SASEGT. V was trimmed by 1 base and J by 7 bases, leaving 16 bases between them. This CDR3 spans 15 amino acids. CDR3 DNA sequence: TGTGCCAGCAGTGAAGACTTGACTTCGGTGGGTGGCTACACCTTC. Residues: CASSEDLTSVGGYTF.

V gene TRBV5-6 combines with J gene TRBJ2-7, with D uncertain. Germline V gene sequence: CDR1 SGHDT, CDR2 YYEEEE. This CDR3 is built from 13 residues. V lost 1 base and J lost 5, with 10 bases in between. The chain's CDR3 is CASSLMLVNEQYF. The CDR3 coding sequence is TGTGCCAGCAGCTTGATGTTGGTGAACGAGCAGTACTTC.

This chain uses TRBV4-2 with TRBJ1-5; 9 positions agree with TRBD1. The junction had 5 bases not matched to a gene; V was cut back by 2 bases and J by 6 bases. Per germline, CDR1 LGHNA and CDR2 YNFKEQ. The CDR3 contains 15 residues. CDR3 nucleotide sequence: TGTGCCAGCAGCCAACCGGGACAGGGCAGTCAGCCCCAGCATTTT. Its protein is CASSQPGQGSQPQHF.

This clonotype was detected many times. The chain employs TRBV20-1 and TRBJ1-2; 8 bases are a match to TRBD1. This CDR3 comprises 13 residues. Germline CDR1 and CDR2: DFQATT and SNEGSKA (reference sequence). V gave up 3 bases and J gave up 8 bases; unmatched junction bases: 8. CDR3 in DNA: TGCAGTGCTAGGACAGGGGCCGGTAGAGGCTACACCTTC. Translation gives CSARTGAGRGYTF.

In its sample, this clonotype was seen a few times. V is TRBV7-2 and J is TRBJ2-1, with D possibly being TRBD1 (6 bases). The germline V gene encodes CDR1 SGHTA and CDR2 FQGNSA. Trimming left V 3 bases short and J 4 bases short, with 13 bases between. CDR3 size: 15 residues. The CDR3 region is CASSFVTGRYNEQFF. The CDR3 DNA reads TGTGCCAGCAGCTTTGTTACAGGGAGATACAATGAGCAGTTCTTC.

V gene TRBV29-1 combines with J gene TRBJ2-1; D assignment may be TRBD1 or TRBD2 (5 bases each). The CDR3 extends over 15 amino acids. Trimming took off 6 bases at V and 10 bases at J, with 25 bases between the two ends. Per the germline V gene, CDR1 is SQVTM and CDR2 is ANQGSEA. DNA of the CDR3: TGCAGCGTCTCTTACCGGGCGAGGGGAAAGTACGAGCAGTTCTTC. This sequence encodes CSVSYRARGKYEQFF.

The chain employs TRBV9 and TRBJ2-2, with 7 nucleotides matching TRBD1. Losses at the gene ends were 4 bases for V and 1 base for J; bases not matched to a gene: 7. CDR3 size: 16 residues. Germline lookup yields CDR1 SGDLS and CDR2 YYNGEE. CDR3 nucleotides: TGTGCCAGCAGCATTAATTGGGACAGGAACACCGGGGAGCTGTTTTTT. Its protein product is CASSINWDRNTGELFF.

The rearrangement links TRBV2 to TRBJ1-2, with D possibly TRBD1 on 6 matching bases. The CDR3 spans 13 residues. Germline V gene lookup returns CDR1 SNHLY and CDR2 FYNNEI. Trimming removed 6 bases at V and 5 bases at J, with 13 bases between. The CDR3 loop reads CASRDSITYGYTF. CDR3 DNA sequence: TGTGCCAGCAGGGACAGCATTACATATGGCTACACCTTC.

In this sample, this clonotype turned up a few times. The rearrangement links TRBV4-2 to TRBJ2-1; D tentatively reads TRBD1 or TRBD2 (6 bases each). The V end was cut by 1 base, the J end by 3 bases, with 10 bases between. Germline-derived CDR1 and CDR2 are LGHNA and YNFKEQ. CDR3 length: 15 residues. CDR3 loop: CASSQAGGRYNEQFF. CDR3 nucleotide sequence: TGTGCCAGCAGCCAAGCTGGGGGGCGCTACAATGAGCAGTTCTTC.

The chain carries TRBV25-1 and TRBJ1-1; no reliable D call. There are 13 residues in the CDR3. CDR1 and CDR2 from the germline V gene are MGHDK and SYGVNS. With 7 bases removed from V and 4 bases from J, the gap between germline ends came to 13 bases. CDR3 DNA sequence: TGTGCCAGCAAAACGGATTGGAGCACTGAAGCTTTCTTT. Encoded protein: CASKTDWSTEAFF. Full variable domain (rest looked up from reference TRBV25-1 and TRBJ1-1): EADIYQTPRYLVIGTGKKITLECSQTMGHDKMYWYQQDPGMELHLIHYSYGVNSTEKGDLSSESTVSRIRTEHFPLTLESARPSHTSQYLCASKTDWSTEAFFGQGTRLTVV.

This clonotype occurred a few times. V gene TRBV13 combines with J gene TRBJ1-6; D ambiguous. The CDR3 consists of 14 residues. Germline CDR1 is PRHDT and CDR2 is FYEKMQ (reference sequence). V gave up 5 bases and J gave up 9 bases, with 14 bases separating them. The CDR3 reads CASSHSSGISPLHF. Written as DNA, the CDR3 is TGTGCCAGCAGCCACAGTTCTGGGATTTCACCCCTCCACTTT.

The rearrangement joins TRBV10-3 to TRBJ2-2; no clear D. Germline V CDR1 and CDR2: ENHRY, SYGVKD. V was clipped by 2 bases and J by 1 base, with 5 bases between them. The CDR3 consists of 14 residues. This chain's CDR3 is CAISEGQNTGELFF. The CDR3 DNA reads TGTGCCATCAGTGAGGGGCAGAACACCGGGGAGCTGTTTTTT.

The CDR3: CASSLWGQASYKQYF. The CDR3 nucleotides are TGTGCCAGCAGCTTATGGGGACAGGCCTCCTACAAGCAGTACTTC. The V and J genes are TRBV11-3 and TRBJ2-5; 8 positions agree with TRBD1. Trimming cost V 2 bases and J 11 bases; bases outside gene matches: 13. The CDR3 spans 15 residues. In germline, CDR1 is SGHNT, CDR2 YENEEA.

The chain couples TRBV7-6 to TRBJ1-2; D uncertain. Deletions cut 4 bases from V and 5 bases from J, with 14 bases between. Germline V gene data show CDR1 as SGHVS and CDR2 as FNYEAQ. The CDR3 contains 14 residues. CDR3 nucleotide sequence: TGTGCCAGCAGCTCAGCGTTGGGTGGTTATGGCTACACCTTC. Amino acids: CASSSALGGYGYTF.